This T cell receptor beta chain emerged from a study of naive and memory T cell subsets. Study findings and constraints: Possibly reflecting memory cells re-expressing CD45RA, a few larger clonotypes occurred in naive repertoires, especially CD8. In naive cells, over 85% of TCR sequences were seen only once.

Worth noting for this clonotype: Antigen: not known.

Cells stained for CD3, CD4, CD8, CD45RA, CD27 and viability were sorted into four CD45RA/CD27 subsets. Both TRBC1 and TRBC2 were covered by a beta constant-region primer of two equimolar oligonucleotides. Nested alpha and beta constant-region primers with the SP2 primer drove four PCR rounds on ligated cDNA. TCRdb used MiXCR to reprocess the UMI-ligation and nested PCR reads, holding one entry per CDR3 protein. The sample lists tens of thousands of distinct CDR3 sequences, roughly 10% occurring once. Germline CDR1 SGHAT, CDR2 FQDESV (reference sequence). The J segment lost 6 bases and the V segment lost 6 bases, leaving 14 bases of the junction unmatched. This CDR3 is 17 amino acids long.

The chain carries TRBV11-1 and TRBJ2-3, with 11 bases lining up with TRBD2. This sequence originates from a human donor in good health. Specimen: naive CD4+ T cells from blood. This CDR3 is CASSTYRTSGRMDTQYF. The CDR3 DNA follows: TGTGCCAGCAGTACCTACCGGACTAGCGGGCGGATGGATACGCAGTATTTT.